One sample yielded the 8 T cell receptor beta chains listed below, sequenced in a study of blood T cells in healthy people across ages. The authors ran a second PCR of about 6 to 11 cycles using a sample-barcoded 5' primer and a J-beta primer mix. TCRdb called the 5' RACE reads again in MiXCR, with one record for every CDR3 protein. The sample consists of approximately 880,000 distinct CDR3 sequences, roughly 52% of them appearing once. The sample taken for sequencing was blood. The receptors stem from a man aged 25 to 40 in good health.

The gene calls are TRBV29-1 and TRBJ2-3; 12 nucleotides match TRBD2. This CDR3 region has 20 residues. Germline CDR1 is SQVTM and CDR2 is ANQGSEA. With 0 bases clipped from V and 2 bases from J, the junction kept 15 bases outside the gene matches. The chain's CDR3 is CSVEDPTVHRTSGVTDTQYF. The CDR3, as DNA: TGCAGCGTTGAAGATCCTACAGTACACCGGACTAGCGGGGTCACAGATACGCAGTATTTT.

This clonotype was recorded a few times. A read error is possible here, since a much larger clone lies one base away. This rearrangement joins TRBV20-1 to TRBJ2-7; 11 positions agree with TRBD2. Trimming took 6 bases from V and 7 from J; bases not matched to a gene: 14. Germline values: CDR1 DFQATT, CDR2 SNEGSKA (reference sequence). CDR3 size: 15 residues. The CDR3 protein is CSADSGGAIGNEQYF. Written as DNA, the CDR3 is TGCAGTGCGGATAGCGGGGGGGCCATCGGCAATGAGCAGTACTTC.

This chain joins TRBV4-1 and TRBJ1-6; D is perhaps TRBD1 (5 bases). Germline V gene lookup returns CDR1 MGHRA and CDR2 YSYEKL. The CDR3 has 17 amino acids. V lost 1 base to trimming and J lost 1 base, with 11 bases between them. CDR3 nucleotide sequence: TGCGCCAGCAGCCAAGGGTTGGGGGGATCCTATAATTCACCCCTCCACTTT. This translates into CASSQGLGGSYNSPLHF.

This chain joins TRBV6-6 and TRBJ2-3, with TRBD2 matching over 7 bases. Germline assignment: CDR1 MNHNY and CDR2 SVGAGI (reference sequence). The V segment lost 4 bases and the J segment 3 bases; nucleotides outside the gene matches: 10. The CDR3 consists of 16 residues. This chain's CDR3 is CASSFTSGVVTDTQYF. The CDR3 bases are TGTGCCAGCAGTTTCACCAGCGGGGTGGTTACAGATACGCAGTATTTT.

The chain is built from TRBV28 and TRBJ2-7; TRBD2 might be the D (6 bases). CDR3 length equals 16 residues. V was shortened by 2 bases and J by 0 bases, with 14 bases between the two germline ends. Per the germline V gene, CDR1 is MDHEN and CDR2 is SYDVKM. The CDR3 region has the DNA TGTGCCAGCAGTTTAGCGGGACTCCTGAGCTCCTACGAGCAGTACTTC. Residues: CASSLAGLLSSYEQYF.

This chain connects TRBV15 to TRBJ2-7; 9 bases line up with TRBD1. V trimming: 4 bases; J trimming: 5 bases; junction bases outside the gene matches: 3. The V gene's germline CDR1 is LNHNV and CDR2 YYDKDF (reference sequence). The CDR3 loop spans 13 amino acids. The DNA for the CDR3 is TGTGCCACCAGCACGGACAGGGGTAACGAGCAGTACTTC. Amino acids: CATSTDRGNEQYF.

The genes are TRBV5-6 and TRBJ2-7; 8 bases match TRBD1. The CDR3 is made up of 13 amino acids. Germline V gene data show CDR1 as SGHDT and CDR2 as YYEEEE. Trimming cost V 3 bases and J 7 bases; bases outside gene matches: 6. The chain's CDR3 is CASSSTGGKEQYF. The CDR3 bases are TGTGCCAGCAGCTCTACAGGGGGGAAGGAGCAGTACTTC.

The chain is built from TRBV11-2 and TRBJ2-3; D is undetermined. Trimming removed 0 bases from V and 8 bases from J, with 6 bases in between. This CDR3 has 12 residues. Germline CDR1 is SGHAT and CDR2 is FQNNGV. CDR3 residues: CASSLDATTQYF. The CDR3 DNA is TGTGCCAGCAGCTTAGACGCCACTACGCAGTATTTT.